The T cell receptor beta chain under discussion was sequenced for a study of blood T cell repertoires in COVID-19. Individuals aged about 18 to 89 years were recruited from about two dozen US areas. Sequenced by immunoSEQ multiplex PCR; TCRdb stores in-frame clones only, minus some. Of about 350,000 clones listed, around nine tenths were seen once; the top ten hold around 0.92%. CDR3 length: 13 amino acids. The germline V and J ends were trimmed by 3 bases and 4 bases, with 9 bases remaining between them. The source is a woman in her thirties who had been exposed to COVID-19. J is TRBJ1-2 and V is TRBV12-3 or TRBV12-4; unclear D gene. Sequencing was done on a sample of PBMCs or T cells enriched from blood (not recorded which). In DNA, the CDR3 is TGTGCCAGCAGTTTCTCCCGGGGCTATGGCTACACCTTC. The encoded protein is CASSFSRGYGYTF.